One and the same sample provided the 14 T cell receptor beta chains below, sequenced in a study of shared clonotypes between healthy human individuals. The method was immunoSEQ multiplex PCR; TCRdb's version includes in-frame clones alone and lacks a portion of them. The table includes fewer than 400,000 clones, roughly 70% detected once. Sequencing input: memory CD4+ T cells sorted from blood. Subset: CD45RA-negative fraction. These receptors were obtained from a man aged 25 to 40 in good health.

The genes are TRBV11-3 and TRBJ2-1, with TRBD1 as a possible D gene (5 bases). V was pared by 1 base and J by 9 bases, with 13 bases between. From germline, CDR1 is SGHNT and CDR2 YENEEA. CDR3 length equals 14 residues. The DNA for the CDR3 is TGTGCCAGCAGCTTAGCAAGGGGTGGCGGTGAGCAGTTCTTC. Its protein product is CASSLARGGGEQFF.

This clone was seen once. The V call is TRBV14, the J call TRBJ2-3, with 15 positions matching TRBD2. CDR1 and CDR2 from the germline V gene are SGHDN and FVKESK. The CDR3 sequence is 16 residues long. V trimming: 4 bases; J trimming: 6 bases; junction bases outside the gene matches: 5. CDR3 sequence: CASSRPGLAGGDTQYF. The DNA of the CDR3 is TGTGCCAGCAGCCGGCCGGGACTAGCGGGAGGCGATACGCAGTATTTT. Full variable domain (outside the CDR3, taken from reference TRBV14 and TRBJ2-3): EAGVTQFPSHSVIEKGQTVTLRCDPISGHDNLYWYRRVMGKEIKFLLHFVKESKQDESGMPNNRFLAERTGGTYSTLKVQPAELEDSGVYFCASSRPGLAGGDTQYFGPGTRLTVL.

The J gene is TRBJ1-1, the V gene TRBV4-3; D might be TRBD1 (6 bases). CDR1 is LGHNA and CDR2 is YSLEER in the germline V gene. V dropped 4 bases and J dropped 5 bases, with 14 bases sitting between them. CDR3 size: 14 residues. Here the CDR3 DNA reads TGCGCCAGCAGCCTATCGGGGGGCGGGACTGAAGCTTTCTTT. Translated, it gives CASSLSGGGTEAFF.

The CDR3 sequence: CSASLGHEQYF. CDR3 nucleotide sequence: TGCAGTGCTAGTTTGGGCCACGAGCAGTACTTC. This sequence joins TRBV20-1 and TRBJ2-7, with unresolved D. Trimming cost V 3 bases and J 5 bases, with 8 bases left between them. CDR3 size: 11 residues. Per the germline V gene, CDR1 is DFQATT and CDR2 is SNEGSKA (reference sequence).

Only a few counts were recorded for this clone. The chain combines TRBV6-1 with TRBJ1-5; D not resolved. This CDR3 spans 13 amino acids. Germline CDR1 and CDR2: MNHNS and SASEGT. V was trimmed by 7 bases and J by 3 bases, leaving 10 bases between them. CDR3 DNA sequence: TGTGCCAGCATAGCGGGGAACAATCAGCCCCAGCATTTT. This encodes CASIAGNNQPQHF.

The chain has TRBV15 and TRBJ2-3; D not resolved. V was shortened by 1 base and J by 4 bases, with 18 bases between the two germline ends. The CDR3 contains 17 residues. Germline values: CDR1 LNHNV, CDR2 YYDKDF (reference sequence). Written as DNA, the CDR3 is TGTGCCACCAGCAGAGGGTACGAGGCTGGCAGCCCAGATACGCAGTATTTT. Its protein is CATSRGYEAGSPDTQYF.

The V gene is TRBV5-6, the J gene TRBJ1-1; D gene unclear. CDR1 SGHDT and CDR2 YYEEEE come from the germline V gene. V lost 1 base and J 0 bases, leaving 13 bases between the germline ends. The CDR3 covers 16 residues. This CDR3 reads CASSLRDSRMNTEAFF. The CDR3 coding sequence is TGTGCCAGCAGCTTGAGGGATTCCAGAATGAACACTGAAGCTTTCTTT.

This clone was seen just once. Other DNA sequences in this specimen translate into the identical CDR3. The chain combines TRBV9 with TRBJ1-2; 10 positions agree with TRBD1. Germline lookup yields CDR1 SGDLS and CDR2 YYNGEE. V lost 0 bases, J lost 0 bases, and 5 bases stayed unmatched. There are 17 residues in the CDR3. CDR3: CASSVGTGGLANYGYTF. CDR3 bases: TGTGCCAGCAGCGTAGGGACAGGGGGGTTAGCTAACTATGGCTACACCTTC. Full variable domain (rest looked up from reference TRBV9 and TRBJ1-2): DSGVTQTPKHLITATGQRVTLRCSPRSGDLSVYWYQQSLDQGLQFLIQYYNGEERAKGNILERFSAQQFPDLHSELNLSSLELGDSALYFCASSVGTGGLANYGYTFGSGTRLTVV.

The chain has TRBV28 and TRBJ2-7; a weak D match, TRBD2 (5 bases). Germline V gene sequence: CDR1 MDHEN, CDR2 SYDVKM. CDR3 length equals 13 residues. V was shortened by 2 bases and J by 9 bases, with 14 bases between the two germline ends. CDR3 sequence: CASSLGGLVRQYF. As DNA, the CDR3 is TGTGCCAGCAGTTTAGGCGGGCTGGTAAGGCAGTACTTC. Together with reference TRBV28 and TRBJ2-7, the CDR3 gives the full variable domain: DVKVTQSSRYLVKRTGEKVFLECVQDMDHENMFWYRQDPGLGLRLIYFSYDVKMKEKGDIPEGYSVSREKKERFSLILESASTNQTSMYLCASSLGGLVRQYFGPGTRLTVT.

The rearrangement links TRBV18 to TRBJ2-2; D is perhaps TRBD2 (6 bases). V was shortened by 5 bases and J by 2 bases, with 18 bases between the two germline ends. The CDR3 has 17 residues. Germline V gene lookup returns CDR1 KGHSH and CDR2 LQKENI. CDR3 region: CASSSSTSSVNTGELFF. In DNA form, the CDR3 reads TGTGCCAGCTCATCTTCAACCTCTAGCGTAAACACCGGGGAGCTGTTTTTT.

This sequence joins TRBV7-2 and TRBJ2-7, with D maybe TRBD2 (6 bases). The V end lost 2 bases, the J end lost 6 bases, and 14 bases lay between the germline ends. This CDR3 region has 14 residues. CDR1 is SGHTA, CDR2 FQGNSA, per germline. The CDR3 region has the DNA TGTGCCAGCAGCTTATACGGGAGTGGGTCCGAGCAGTACTTC. As protein: CASSLYGSGSEQYF.

This clone was detected once. The chain recombines TRBV11-2 with TRBJ2-5; D is uncertain. The CDR3 contains 13 residues. Trimming took 3 bases from V and 2 from J, leaving 7 bases between them. Germline V gene sequence: CDR1 SGHAT, CDR2 FQNNGV. The CDR3 region is CASSFYGQETQYF. CDR3 nucleotide sequence: TGTGCCAGCAGCTTCTACGGGCAAGAGACCCAGTACTTC.

This chain connects TRBV5-6 to TRBJ2-3, with D possibly being TRBD2 (6 bases). Germline V lookup: CDR1 SGHDT, CDR2 YYEEEE. The CDR3 contains 15 residues. V was cut by 9 bases and J by 3 bases, with 20 bases left in between. This CDR3 is CATQERTKATDTQYF. As DNA, the CDR3 is TGTGCCACCCAGGAGCGGACTAAGGCGACAGATACGCAGTATTTT. Using reference TRBV5-6 and TRBJ2-3 for the parts outside the CDR3, the full variable domain is DAGVTQSPTHLIKTRGQQVTLRCSPKSGHDTVSWYQQALGQGPQFIFQYYEEEERQRGNFPDRFSGHQFPNYSSELNVNALLLGDSALYLCATQERTKATDTQYFGPGTRLTVL.

This sequence joins TRBV9 and TRBJ2-3; D is unresolved. Germline V lookup: CDR1 SGDLS, CDR2 YYNGEE. This CDR3 spans 15 amino acids. Trimming shortened V by 2 bases and J by 0 bases, and 10 bases separated the two germline ends. The CDR3 loop is CASSVIPSSTDTQYF. The CDR3 DNA follows: TGTGCCAGCAGCGTCATCCCGTCTAGCACAGATACGCAGTATTTT. Complete variable domain (other parts from reference TRBV9 and TRBJ2-3): DSGVTQTPKHLITATGQRVTLRCSPRSGDLSVYWYQQSLDQGLQFLIQYYNGEERAKGNILERFSAQQFPDLHSELNLSSLELGDSALYFCASSVIPSSTDTQYFGPGTRLTVL.